These 2 T cell receptor beta chains were all obtained from the same sample, sequenced in a study of beta chain features in type 1 diabetes. No antigens are known for them. Notes on the study in general: The study found moderately but significantly shorter TCRB CDR3s in all four CD4+ subsets of Type 1 diabetes patients.

Expressed TCRB transcripts were sequenced because the entire RNA isolate underwent reverse transcription. The data were produced by immunoSEQ multiplex PCR, yet TCRdb's version contains in-frame clones alone and is incomplete. Seen here are 150,000 to 180,000 clones, around a tenth observed once, and the top ten hold less than 0.5%. Material for sequencing was central memory CD4+ T cells from blood. The receptors stem from a young man with type 1 diabetes.

The V call is TRBV18, the J call TRBJ1-4, with TRBD1 matching 10 bases. The length of the CDR3 is 14 residues. In germline, CDR1 is KGHSH, CDR2 LQKENI. V gave up 5 bases and J gave up 8 bases; unmatched junction bases: 5. This CDR3 reads CASSIGQGEEKLFF. CDR3 bases: TGTGCCAGCTCAATCGGACAGGGGGAAGAAAAACTGTTTTTT.

The gene calls are TRBV7-2 and TRBJ2-7; 11 bases line up with TRBD2. Germline CDR1 reads SGHTA; CDR2 reads FQGNSA. V lost 6 bases to trimming and J lost 5 bases; unmatched junction nucleotides: 9. This CDR3 has 15 residues. The DNA of the CDR3 is TGTGCCAGCAGACCGTTAGCGGGAGGGCGTGACGAGCAGTACTTC. This sequence encodes CASRPLAGGRDEQYF.